These T cell receptor beta chains were read from a single sample in a study of CD8+CD57+ T cells in acquired aplastic anemia. TCRdb reprocessed the reads with MiXCR, giving one entry per CDR3 protein. This sample yields 310,000 or so distinct CDR3 sequences, of which roughly 59% are seen a single time; approximately 1.3% belongs to the top ten. Sequencing was done on a sample of sorted CD4+, CD8+, or CD8+CD57+ T cells (not recorded which) from PBMCs. All receptors come from a human donor with aplastic anemia. Each CDR3 is given with its conserved first and last residue. The D gene is left open where the match is weak. Clone size is not always given. Where it is, it says once, few, many or a class for expanded clones.

>-|TRBJ2-1|TRBD2|TRBV5-1
TGCGCCAGCAGAACCGGGACTAGCGGGGGAAATGAGCAGTTCTTC
CASRTGTSGGNEQFF
>-|TRBJ2-5|-|TRBV11-2
TGTGCCAGCAGCCCTCCGTCGGAGACCCAGTACTTC
CASSPPSETQYF
>-|TRBJ2-2|TRBD1|TRBV12-3/TRBV12-4
TGTGCCAGCAGCGACGGACAGGGAAAAGCCGGGGAGCTGTTTTTT
CASSDGQGKAGELFF
>-|TRBJ1-2|-|TRBV9
TGTGCCAGCAGCCCAAACCGGGACCGGCGAGGTGGCTACACCTTC
CASSPNRDRRGGYTF
>-|TRBJ1-1|-|TRBV29-1
TGCAGCGTTGAAGGGAAGGAGGCGGACACTGAAGCTTTCTTT
CSVEGKEADTEAFF
>-|TRBJ2-3|-|TRBV5-1
TGCGCCAGCAGCCCCGGGACCAATACCCAAGCAGATACGCAGTATTTT
CASSPGTNTQADTQYF
>few|TRBJ2-7|TRBD1|TRBV7-7
TGTGCCAGCAGCCCCGGGACAGGATCCGAGCAGTACTTC
CASSPGTGSEQYF
>-|TRBJ1-5|TRBD1|TRBV5-1
TGCGCCAGCAGCTCCGGGACAGGGGGACAGCCCCAGCATTTT
CASSSGTGGQPQHF
>many|TRBJ1-1|-|TRBV25-1
TGTGCCAGCAGTTGGTCAGGCTCGGTGGCTTTCTTT
CASSWSGSVAFF
>-|TRBJ2-3|TRBD2|TRBV18
TGTGCCAGCTCACCAGCGGCTAGCGGGGGACCAGGTACGCAGTATTTT
CASSPAASGGPGTQYF
>many|TRBJ2-7|TRBD2|TRBV12-3/TRBV12-4
TGTGCCAGCAGTTTTAGGTTTTCTAGCGGCCCGCACTTC
CASSFRFSSGPHF
>many|TRBJ2-6|-|TRBV7-9
TGTGCCAGCAGATTGGCATCGGGGTTCAAGGACCCAGGGGCCAACGTCCTGACTTTC
CASRLASGFKDPGANVLTF
>-|TRBJ1-2|TRBD1|TRBV7-6
TGTGCCAGCAGCCCAGAGACAGGGTTAAGCTACACCTTC
CASSPETGLSYTF
>-|TRBJ2-3|-|TRBV7-2
TGTGCCAGCAGCTTACGGAGCTTTGTAACCAGCACAGATACGCAGTATTTT
CASSLRSFVTSTDTQYF
>-|TRBJ2-7|-|TRBV2
TGTGCCAGCAGTGAACAGGGATATTCCTACGAGCAGTACTTC
CASSEQGYSYEQYF
>-|TRBJ1-1|-|TRBV9
TGTGCCAGCAGTCCACTTCAGGGCGTGAACACTGAAGCTTTCTTT
CASSPLQGVNTEAFF
>few|TRBJ2-1|TRBD2|TRBV7-9
TGTGCCAGCAGCTTGCTAGCGGGACTACTCCATGAGCAGTTCTTC
CASSLLAGLLHEQFF
>-|TRBJ2-5|TRBD2|TRBV28
TGTGCCAGCAGTTTATCGGTGTCTAGCGGGGGGCAAGAGACCCAGTACTTC
CASSLSVSSGGQETQYF
>-|TRBJ1-5|-|TRBV19
TGTGCCAGTAGTATGGGGGACATACAGCCCCAGCATTTT
CASSMGDIQPQHF
>-|TRBJ1-1|-|TRBV20-1
TGCAGTGCTAGAGGACTAGCGGGGCACGGTACTGAAGCTTTCTTT
CSARGLAGHGTEAFF
>many|TRBJ1-1|-|TRBV10-2
TGCGCCAGCAGTGAGTCGTATGGGGTTCGTACCACTGAAGCTTTCTTT
CASSESYGVRTTEAFF
>once|TRBJ2-1|-|TRBV2
TGTGCCAGCAGTGGGCAGCGAGACAATGAGCAGTTCTTC
CASSGQRDNEQFF
>many|TRBJ1-1|-|TRBV19
TGTGCCAGTAGTCTACTGGGGCTGAGCACTGAAGCTTTCTTT
CASSLLGLSTEAFF
>few|TRBJ2-5|TRBD1|TRBV20-1
TGCAGTGCTAGAGAATCCGGGACAGGAGAGACCCAGTACTTC
CSARESGTGETQYF
>-|TRBJ2-1|-|TRBV18
TGTGCCAGCTCACCACCGGGGGCAGGAACAAATGAGCAGTTCTTC
CASSPPGAGTNEQFF